The rows below give T cell receptor beta chains drawn from one sample of a study of metastatic and nonmetastatic thyroid tumors. Using MiXCR, TCRdb reanalyzed the PCR reads. The sample holds about 38,000 clones, roughly 28% seen once. The sequenced material came from blood. All receptors come from a male donor with papillary thyroid cancer or a benign thyroid nodule (not recorded which). Some clones in this sample may be carry-over from other donors' samples. CDR3s include the opening cysteine and the closing phenylalanine or tryptophan. The D gene is left open where the match is weak. Size values are once, few and many counts, or a class for expanded clones, and some rows have none.

>TRBV4-1|TRBD2|TRBJ2-1|many
TGCGCCAGCAACCCCGGGACTAGCGGAAACAATGAGCAGTTCTTC
CASNPGTSGNNEQFF
>TRBV6-1|.|TRBJ1-5|few
TGTGCCAGCAGTGAAGAGGGAGGAAGCAATCAGCCCCAGCATTTT
CASSEEGGSNQPQHF
>TRBV27|.|TRBJ2-2|few
TGTGCCAGCAGTTCACACCTGGTGAACACCAGGGAGCTGTTTTTT
CASSSHLVNTRELFF
>TRBV20-1|.|TRBJ2-3|medium-sized
TGCAGTGCTAGAGATCTGTTAACAGGAGGCACAGATACGCAGTATTTT
CSARDLLTGGTDTQYF
>TRBV11-2|TRBD2|TRBJ2-2|once
TGTGCCAGCAGCTCGGGGGGGGCAGGGAGAGGCTCCCGCACCGGGGAGCTGTTTTTT
CASSSGGAGRGSRTGELFF
>TRBV11-2|.|TRBJ2-3|.
TGTGCCAGCAGCCCCCAGGACCAAAGGGATACGCAGTATTTT
CASSPQDQRDTQYF
>TRBV6-5|TRBD2|TRBJ2-3|.
TGTGCCAGCAGTTATATCGTTCCCTCGCGGGGGACTCCAGATACGCAGTATTTT
CASSYIVPSRGTPDTQYF
>TRBV19|.|TRBJ1-1|.
TGTGCCAGCTTACCCTGGGGGAGCGACACTGAAGCTTTCTTT
CASLPWGSDTEAFF
>TRBV10-3|.|TRBJ2-7|.
TGTGCCATCAGTGAGCAGGGCTACGAGCAGTACTTC
CAISEQGYEQYF
>TRBV7-2|.|TRBJ1-1|.
TGTGCCAGCAGCCTACTGGGGGGAGGAAACACTGAAGCTTTCTTT
CASSLLGGGNTEAFF
>TRBV5-1|.|TRBJ2-7|.
TGCGCCAGCAGCCGGGACGGATACTACGAGCAGTACTTC
CASSRDGYYEQYF
>TRBV4-3|TRBD2|TRBJ2-5|.
TGCGCCAGCAGCCCAAGGACTAGCGGCGGAGAGACCCAGTACTTC
CASSPRTSGGETQYF
>TRBV6-6|.|TRBJ2-7|few
TGTGCCAGCAGTTCACGGGACGCCCCCTACGAGCAGTACTTC
CASSSRDAPYEQYF
>TRBV3-1|.|TRBJ1-2|medium-sized
TGTGCCAGCAGCCAAAGACAGGCGGGGGGCTACACCTTC
CASSQRQAGGYTF
>TRBV6-1|.|TRBJ2-7|.
TGTGCCAGCAGTGACCGGGAGATTATGGGGTTTTACGAGCAGTACTTC
CASSDREIMGFYEQYF
>TRBV28|.|TRBJ2-5|many
TGTGCCAGCAGTCCCTGGGGCCAGGGGGAGACCCAGTACTTC
CASSPWGQGETQYF
>TRBV12-3/TRBV12-4|.|TRBJ2-7|.
TGTGCCAGCAGTTTTTCTGTCGAGCCCTACGAGCAGTACTTC
CASSFSVEPYEQYF
>TRBV20-1|TRBD2|TRBJ2-3|few
TGCAGTGCTAATAGCGGGAGGGTGAAAGATACGCAGTATTTT
CSANSGRVKDTQYF
>TRBV27|.|TRBJ1-2|few
TGTGCCAGCAGTTTATACGCCCCAGGGGTTGGGGGGGGCTACACCTTC
CASSLYAPGVGGGYTF
>TRBV20-1|.|TRBJ2-1|.
TGCAGTGCTGGAGGCGGGTCCTCCTACAATGAGCAGTTCTTC
CSAGGGSSYNEQFF
>TRBV27|.|TRBJ1-5|many
TGTGCCAGCAGTTTAGGGGCGGGGACGGAGCCCCAGCATTTT
CASSLGAGTEPQHF
>TRBV15|.|TRBJ2-1|many
TGTGCCACCAGCAGAGATTTGGATGAGCAGTTCTTC
CATSRDLDEQFF
>TRBV11-2|TRBD1|TRBJ2-2|medium-sized
TGTGCCAGCAGCTTAGATCGGGGGACAGGGTACCTCACCGGGGAGCTGTTTTTT
CASSLDRGTGYLTGELFF
>TRBV7-2|.|TRBJ2-7|few
TGTGCCAGCAGCCTAAGAGGCGAGCAGTACTTC
CASSLRGEQYF
>TRBV6-1|.|TRBJ1-5|.
TGTGCCAGCAGTGAATGTGGGGCAGGGAGCAATCAGCCCCAGCATTTT
CASSECGAGSNQPQHF
>TRBV28|.|TRBJ1-4|.
TGTGCCAGCTCTCAGGCCGGAAGCGAAAAACTGTTTTTT
CASSQAGSEKLFF
>TRBV2|.|TRBJ2-5|many
TGTGCCAGCAGTGGGACAGTGGAGACCCAGTACTTC
CASSGTVETQYF
>TRBV6-2/TRBV6-3|.|TRBJ2-7|.
TGTGCCAGCAGTCATCGGCTCTCCTACGAGCAGTACTTC
CASSHRLSYEQYF
>TRBV27|.|TRBJ2-7|.
TGTGCCAGCAGTTTTAAGTCAGCCTACGAGCAGTACTTC
CASSFKSAYEQYF
>TRBV20-1|TRBD2|TRBJ2-7|.
TGCAGTGCTAGAGATTGGTCAGCGGGAGGGCCTTACGAGCAGTACTTC
CSARDWSAGGPYEQYF
>TRBV20-1|TRBD1|TRBJ1-1|many
TGCAGTGCCCCGACAGGGTTTGGCACTGAAGCTTTCTTT
CSAPTGFGTEAFF
>TRBV13|.|TRBJ2-7|.
TGTGCCAGCAGCGAACGTGGACAGTCAAGCTCCTACGAGCAGTACTTC
CASSERGQSSSYEQYF
>TRBV3-1|TRBD1|TRBJ1-2|many
TGTGCCAGCAGCCAAGAACTCGGACAGGGGAATAGCTATGGCTACACCTTC
CASSQELGQGNSYGYTF
>TRBV20-1|.|TRBJ1-2|medium-sized
TGCAGTGCTAGAGTCGGGCAGTTTTCTAACTATGGCTACACCTTC
CSARVGQFSNYGYTF
>TRBV6-2/TRBV6-3|.|TRBJ1-6|.
TGTGCCAGCAGTTACTCCCAGAACGGGCGTTCACCCCTCCACTTT
CASSYSQNGRSPLHF
>TRBV27|.|TRBJ2-7|few
TGTGCCAGCAGTTTATGGGCCAGCGATCTTCCCTACGAGCAGTACTTC
CASSLWASDLPYEQYF
>TRBV6-1|.|TRBJ2-7|.
TGTGCCAGCAGGCCCTCGCCGGGGTACTCCTACGAGCAGTACTTC
CASRPSPGYSYEQYF
>TRBV24-1|TRBD1|TRBJ1-5|many
TGTGCCACCAGTGATCCGTGGGACAGGGTTCAGCCCCAGCATTTT
CATSDPWDRVQPQHF
>TRBV15|.|TRBJ2-5|.
TGTGCCACCAGCAGAGATCAGGGCCCAGAGACCCAGTACTTC
CATSRDQGPETQYF
>TRBV7-2|.|TRBJ2-1|.
TGTGCCAGCAGCTTACCCGCGTTCAAGCAGTTCTTC
CASSLPAFKQFF